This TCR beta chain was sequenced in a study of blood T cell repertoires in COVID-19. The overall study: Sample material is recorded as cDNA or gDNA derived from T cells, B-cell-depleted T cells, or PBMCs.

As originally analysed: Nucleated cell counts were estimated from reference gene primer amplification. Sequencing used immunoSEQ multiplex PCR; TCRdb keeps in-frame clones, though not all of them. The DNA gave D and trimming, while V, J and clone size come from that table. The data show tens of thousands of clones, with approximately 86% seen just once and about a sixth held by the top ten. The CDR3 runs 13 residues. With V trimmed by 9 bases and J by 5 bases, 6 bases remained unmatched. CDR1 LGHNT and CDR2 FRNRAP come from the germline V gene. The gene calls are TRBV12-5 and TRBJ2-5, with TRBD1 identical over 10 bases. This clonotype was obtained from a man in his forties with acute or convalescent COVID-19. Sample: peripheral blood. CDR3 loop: CASRQGAQETQYF. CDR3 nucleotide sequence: TGTGCTAGCCGACAGGGGGCGCAGGAGACCCAGTACTTC.